Below, one T cell receptor beta chain is given with its context. The antigen remains unidentified. The data were taken from a study of CD8 T cells in acute hepatitis C reinfection. The time point denotes: naive CD8 control sorted from an acute-time-point sample. CD3, CD8 and CD45RO antibodies stained cells; a viability dye excluded dead cells. Study outcomes and limitations: Regardless of outcome, around 13 public clonotypes appeared, one using V04-02/J02-02. All groups preferentially used TRBV04 and TRBV06, which was not due to overrepresentation in the naive pool. No chronic follow-up sample yielded enough NS3-1073 specific cells.

Generated by immunoSEQ multiplex PCR, the TCRdb table keeps only in-frame clones and is missing some. This table holds fewer than 40,000 clones, around 85% found once. This CDR3 spans 16 amino acids. Germline trimming cut 5 bases from V and 0 bases from J; bases unmatched to any gene: 5. The germline V gene has CDR1 SGHVS and CDR2 FNYEAQ. This clonotype was obtained from a young woman who spontaneously cleared hepatitis C infection. Sequenced input: naive CD8+ T cells from PBMCs. The chain is built from TRBV7-6 and TRBJ2-1; 9 bases align to TRBD2. CDR3 in amino acids: CASSTTSGSSYNEQFF. CDR3 coding DNA: TGTGCCAGCAGCACGACTAGCGGAAGCTCCTACAATGAGCAGTTCTTC.